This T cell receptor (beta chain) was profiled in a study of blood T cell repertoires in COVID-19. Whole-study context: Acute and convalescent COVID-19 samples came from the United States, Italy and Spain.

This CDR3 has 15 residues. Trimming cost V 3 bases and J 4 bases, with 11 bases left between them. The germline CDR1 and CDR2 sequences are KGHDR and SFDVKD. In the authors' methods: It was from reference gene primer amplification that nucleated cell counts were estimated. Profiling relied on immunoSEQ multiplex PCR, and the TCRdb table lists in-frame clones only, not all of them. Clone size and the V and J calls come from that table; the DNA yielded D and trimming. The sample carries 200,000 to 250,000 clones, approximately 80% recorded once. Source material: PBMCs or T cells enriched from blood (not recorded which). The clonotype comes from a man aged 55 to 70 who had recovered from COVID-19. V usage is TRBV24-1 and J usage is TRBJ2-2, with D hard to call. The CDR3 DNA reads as TGTGCCACCAGTGATCGGGTCGTCGCCACCGGGGAGCTGTTTTTT. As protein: CATSDRVVATGELFF.